Listed below are T cell receptor beta chains from one sample, sequenced in a study of T cell responses to AZD1222 COVID-19 vaccine. The data were produced by immunoSEQ multiplex PCR, yet TCRdb's version contains in-frame clones alone and is incomplete. The table records roughly 150,000 clones, approximately 90% of them present only once. The sequenced sample was peripheral blood, obtained on day 0 of AZD1222 vaccination. These receptors originate from an adult in good health. Both conserved end residues are part of each CDR3. A D gene is named only where the DNA matches it firmly. Rows give clone size only sometimes, using once, few, many, or a class for an expanded clone.

cdr3_aa,cdr3_nt,d_call,v_call,clone_size,j_call
CASSPGLAGGWTYNEQFF,TGCGCCAGCAGCCCAGGACTAGCGGGAGGGTGGACCTACAATGAGCAGTTCTTC,TRBD2,TRBV5-1,NA,TRBJ2-1
CASSQMYSGANYGYTF,TGTGCCAGCAGCCAGATGTATTCAGGGGCTAACTATGGCTACACCTTC,NA,TRBV3-1/TRBV3-2,NA,TRBJ1-2
CASNPESHFEYSPLHF,TGTGCCAGCAACCCCGAATCCCATTTTGAGTACTCACCCCTCCACTTT,NA,TRBV2,once,TRBJ1-6
CASSLNNYGYTF,TGTGCCAGCAGCTTGAATAACTATGGCTACACCTTC,NA,TRBV11-2,NA,TRBJ1-2
CASSPTRTGELFF,TGTGCCAGCAGCCCGACAAGAACCGGGGAGCTGTTTTTT,NA,TRBV27,NA,TRBJ2-2
CASSSRGHEQYF,TGTGCCAGCAGTTCTAGGGGTCACGAGCAGTACTTC,NA,TRBV27,NA,TRBJ2-7
CASSHRTSGNTIYF,TGTGCCAGCAGCCATCGGACTTCTGGAAACACCATATATTTT,NA,TRBV11-2,once,TRBJ1-3
CASSQGEHEQFF,TGTGCCAGCTCACAGGGGGAGCATGAGCAGTTCTTC,NA,TRBV18,NA,TRBJ2-1
CASSLEGRQYF,TGCGCCAGCAGCTTGGAAGGTAGACAGTACTTC,NA,TRBV5-1,NA,TRBJ2-7
CASSFFGVLVGANVLTF,TGTGCCAGCAGTTTTTTTGGGGTACTGGTTGGGGCCAACGTCCTGACTTTC,NA,TRBV28,NA,TRBJ2-6
CASSSLGTTGGEQYF,TGTGCCAGCAGCTCACTTGGGACTACTGGGGGAGAGCAGTACTTC,TRBD2,TRBV6-5,once,TRBJ2-7
CASSLYERNTEAFF,TGTGCCAGCAGCTTATATGAGAGGAACACTGAAGCTTTCTTT,NA,TRBV7-9,once,TRBJ1-1
CASSARTGRGTEAFF,TGTGCCAGCAGCGCCCGGACAGGCCGTGGCACTGAAGCTTTCTTT,TRBD1,TRBV11-3,NA,TRBJ1-1
CASSQDPGLDSYNEQFF,TGTGCCAGCAGCCAAGATCCCGGGCTAGACTCCTACAATGAGCAGTTCTTC,NA,TRBV14,few,TRBJ2-1
CASSASSRNSGNTIYF,TGTGCCAGCAGCGCCTCATCAAGAAACTCTGGAAACACCATATATTTT,NA,TRBV9,NA,TRBJ1-3
CASTSDRSYEQYF,TGTGCCAGCACCTCCGACAGGTCCTACGAGCAGTACTTC,NA,TRBV28,NA,TRBJ2-7
CASRRGDRATYEQYF,TGTGCCAGCAGGCGGGGGGACAGGGCAACCTACGAGCAGTACTTC,NA,TRBV6-5,NA,TRBJ2-7
CATSGTTSSGNTIYF,TGTGCCACCAGCGGTACCACGAGCTCTGGAAACACCATATATTTT,NA,TRBV15,NA,TRBJ1-3
CASSPDSPNTEAFF,TGTGCCAGCAGCCCTGACAGTCCCAACACTGAAGCTTTCTTT,NA,TRBV5-6,once,TRBJ1-1
CASSQELAGGVSTDTQYF,TGTGCCAGCAGCCAAGAGCTAGCGGGAGGGGTTAGCACAGATACGCAGTATTTT,TRBD2,TRBV4-2,NA,TRBJ2-3
CASSLGPPGALYEQYF,TGTGCCAGCAGCTTAGGTCCGCCAGGGGCCCTCTACGAGCAGTACTTC,NA,TRBV7-2,NA,TRBJ2-7
CASRVGLAAYEQYF,TGCGCCAGCCGAGTGGGACTAGCGGCCTACGAGCAGTACTTC,TRBD2,TRBV5-1,NA,TRBJ2-7
CASSLARASGNTIYF,TGTGCCAGCAGTTTGGCCAGGGCCTCTGGAAACACCATATATTTT,NA,TRBV28,NA,TRBJ1-3
CASSVGGGAQPQHF,TGTGCCAGCAGCGTAGGAGGGGGAGCACAGCCCCAGCATTTT,NA,TRBV9,NA,TRBJ1-5
CASSAGRNTEAFF,TGTGCCAGCAGCGCGGGCAGGAACACTGAAGCTTTCTTT,NA,TRBV9,NA,TRBJ1-1
CASSRDRDGSPLHF,TGTGCCAGCAGCCGGGACAGGGACGGCTCACCCCTCCACTTT,TRBD1,TRBV6-5,NA,TRBJ1-6
CASSFDSTGNQPQHF,TGCGCCAGCAGCTTTGATAGTACTGGCAATCAGCCCCAGCATTTT,NA,TRBV5-1,NA,TRBJ1-5
CASSPTPGEVYGYTF,TGTGCCAGTAGCCCAACACCAGGGGAGGTATATGGCTACACCTTC,NA,TRBV19,NA,TRBJ1-2